The present TCR beta chain was sequenced within a study of shared clonotypes between healthy human individuals. Overall study: The donor pool was made up of two women and a few men aged 18 to 49.

Running of the assay took place at deep level. In replicate PCRs of sorted subsets, around 200 ng DNA, approximately 32,000 T cell genomes, was used. Clones were sequenced by immunoSEQ multiplex PCR, and TCRdb holds only the in-frame ones, with some missing. The sample lists nearly 2 million clones; approximately 94% were seen once. CD45RO-negative, CCR7-selected cells formed the naive CD8 fraction, which excluded terminally differentiated effector memory CD45RA+ cells. Donors were Caucasian adults residing in Nashville, Tennessee, USA. CDR3 size: 14 residues. The germline CDR1 and CDR2 sequences are SGHKS and YYEKEE (reference sequence). Trimming cost V 1 base and J 1 base, with 5 bases left between them.

The receptor comes from a man between 18 and 35 years old in good health. Sequencing was performed on naive CD8+ T cells sorted from blood. The genes are TRBV5-5 and TRBJ2-2, with D perhaps matching TRBD1 (5 bases). CDR3 bases: TGTGCCAGCAGCTTGCAGGGGAACACCGGGGAGCTGTTTTTT. Translating it yields CASSLQGNTGELFF.